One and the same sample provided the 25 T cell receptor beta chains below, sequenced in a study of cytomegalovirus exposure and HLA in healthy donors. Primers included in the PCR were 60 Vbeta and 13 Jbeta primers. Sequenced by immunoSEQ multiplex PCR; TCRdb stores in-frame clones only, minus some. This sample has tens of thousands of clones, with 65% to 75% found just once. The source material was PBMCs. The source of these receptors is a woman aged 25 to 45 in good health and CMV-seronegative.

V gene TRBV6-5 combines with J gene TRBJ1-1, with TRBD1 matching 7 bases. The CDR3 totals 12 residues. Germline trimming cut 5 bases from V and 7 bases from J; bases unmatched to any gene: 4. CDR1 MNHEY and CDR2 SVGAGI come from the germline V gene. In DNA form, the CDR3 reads TGTGCCAGCAGTACGGACAGGCGTGAAGCTTTCTTT. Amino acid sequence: CASSTDRREAFF.

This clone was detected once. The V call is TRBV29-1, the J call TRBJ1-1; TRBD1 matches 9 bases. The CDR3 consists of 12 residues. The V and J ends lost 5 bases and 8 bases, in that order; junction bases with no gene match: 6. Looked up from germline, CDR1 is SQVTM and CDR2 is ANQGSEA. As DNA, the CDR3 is TGCAGCGTTTGGACAGGGGCGCCGGAAGCTTTCTTT. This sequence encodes CSVWTGAPEAFF.

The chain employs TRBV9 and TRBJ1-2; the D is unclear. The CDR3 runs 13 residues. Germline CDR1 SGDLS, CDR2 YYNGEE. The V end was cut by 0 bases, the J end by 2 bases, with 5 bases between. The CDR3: CASSVVQNYGYTF. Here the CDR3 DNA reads TGTGCCAGCAGCGTAGTACAGAACTATGGCTACACCTTC.

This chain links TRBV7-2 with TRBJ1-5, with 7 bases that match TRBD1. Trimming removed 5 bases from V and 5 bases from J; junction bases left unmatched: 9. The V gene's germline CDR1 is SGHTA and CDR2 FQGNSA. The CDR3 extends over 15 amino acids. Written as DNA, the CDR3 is TGTGCCAGCAGCCTAATTATAGGGGGCGATCAGCCCCAGCATTTT. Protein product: CASSLIIGGDQPQHF.

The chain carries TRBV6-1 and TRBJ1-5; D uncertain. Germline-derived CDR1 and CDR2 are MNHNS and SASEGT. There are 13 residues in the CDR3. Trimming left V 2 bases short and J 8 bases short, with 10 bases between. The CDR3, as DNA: TGTGCCAGCAGTGAACCCCAGGAGGAGCCCCAGCATTTT. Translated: CASSEPQEEPQHF.

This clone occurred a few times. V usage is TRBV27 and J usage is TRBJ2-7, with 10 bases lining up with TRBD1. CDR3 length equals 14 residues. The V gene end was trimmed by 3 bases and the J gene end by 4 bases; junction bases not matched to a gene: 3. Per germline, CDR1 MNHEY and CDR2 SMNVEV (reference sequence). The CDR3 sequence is CASSFGTGAYEQYF. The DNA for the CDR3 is TGTGCCAGCAGTTTTGGGACAGGGGCATACGAGCAGTACTTC.

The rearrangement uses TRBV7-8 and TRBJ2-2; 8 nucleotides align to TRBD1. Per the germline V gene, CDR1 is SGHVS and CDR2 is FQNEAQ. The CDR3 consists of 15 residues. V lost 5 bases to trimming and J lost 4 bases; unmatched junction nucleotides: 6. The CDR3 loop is CASSTQGQVTGELFF. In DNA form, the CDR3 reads TGTGCCAGCAGCACCCAGGGACAGGTCACCGGGGAGCTGTTTTTT.

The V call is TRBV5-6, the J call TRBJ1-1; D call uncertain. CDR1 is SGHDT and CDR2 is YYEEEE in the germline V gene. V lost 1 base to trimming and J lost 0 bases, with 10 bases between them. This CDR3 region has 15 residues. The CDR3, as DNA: TGTGCCAGCAGCTTGCTCACTCTCCTGAACACTGAAGCTTTCTTT. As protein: CASSLLTLLNTEAFF.

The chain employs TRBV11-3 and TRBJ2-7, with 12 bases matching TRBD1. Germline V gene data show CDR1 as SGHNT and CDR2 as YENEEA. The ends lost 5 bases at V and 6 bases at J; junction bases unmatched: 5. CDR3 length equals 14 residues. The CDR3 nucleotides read TGTGCCAGCAGCCCCGGGACAGGGGGCCGCGAGCAGTACTTC. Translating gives CASSPGTGGREQYF.

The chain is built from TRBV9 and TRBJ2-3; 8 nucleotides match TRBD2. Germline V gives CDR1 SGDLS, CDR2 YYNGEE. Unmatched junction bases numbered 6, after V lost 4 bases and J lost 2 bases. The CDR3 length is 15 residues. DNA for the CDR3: TGTGCCAGCAGCCCGGGGGGGGGTTTCACAGATACGCAGTATTTT. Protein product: CASSPGGGFTDTQYF.

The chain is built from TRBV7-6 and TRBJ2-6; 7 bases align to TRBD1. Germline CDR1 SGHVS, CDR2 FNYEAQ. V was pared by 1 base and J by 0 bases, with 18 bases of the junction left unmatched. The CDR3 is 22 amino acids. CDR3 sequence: CASSLGRIVLQGPSSGANVLTF. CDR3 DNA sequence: TGTGCCAGCAGCTTAGGGCGGATAGTCCTACAGGGGCCGAGCTCTGGGGCCAACGTCCTGACTTTC.

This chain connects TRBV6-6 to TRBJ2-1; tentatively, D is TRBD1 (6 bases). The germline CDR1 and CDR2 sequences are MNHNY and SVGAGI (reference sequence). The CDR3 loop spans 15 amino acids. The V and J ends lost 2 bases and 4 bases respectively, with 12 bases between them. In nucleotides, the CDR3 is TGTGCCAGCAGTTACGAGGGTAGGGGGTACAATGAGCAGTTCTTC. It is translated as CASSYEGRGYNEQFF.

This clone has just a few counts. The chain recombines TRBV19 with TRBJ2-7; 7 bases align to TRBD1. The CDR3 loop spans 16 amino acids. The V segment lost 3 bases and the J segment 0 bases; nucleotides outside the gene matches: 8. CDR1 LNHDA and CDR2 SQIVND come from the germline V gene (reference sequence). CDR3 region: CASSIKWGTVSYEQYF. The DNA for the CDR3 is TGTGCCAGTAGTATCAAGTGGGGGACAGTCTCCTACGAGCAGTACTTC.

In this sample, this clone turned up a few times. The CDR3, as DNA: TGTGCCAGCAGTATAATACCGGGACTAGCGGGCACAGATACGCAGTATTTT. Residues: CASSIIPGLAGTDTQYF. The chain combines TRBV27 with TRBJ2-3, with 11 nucleotides matching TRBD2. The CDR3 consists of 17 residues. From germline, CDR1 is MNHEY and CDR2 SMNVEV (reference sequence). With V trimmed by 5 bases and J by 1 base, 8 bases remained unmatched.

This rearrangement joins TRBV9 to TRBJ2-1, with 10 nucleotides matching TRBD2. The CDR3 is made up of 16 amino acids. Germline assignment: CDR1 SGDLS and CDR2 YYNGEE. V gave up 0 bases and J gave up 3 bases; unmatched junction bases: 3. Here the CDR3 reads CASSVATSGLYNEQFF. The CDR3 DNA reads TGTGCCAGCAGCGTAGCGACTAGCGGGCTCTACAATGAGCAGTTCTTC.

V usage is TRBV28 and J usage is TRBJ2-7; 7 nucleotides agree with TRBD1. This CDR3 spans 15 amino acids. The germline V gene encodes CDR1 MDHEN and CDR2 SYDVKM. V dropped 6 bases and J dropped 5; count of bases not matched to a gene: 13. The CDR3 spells CASSPPTGKGDEQYF. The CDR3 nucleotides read TGTGCCAGCAGCCCACCGACAGGGAAGGGTGACGAGCAGTACTTC.

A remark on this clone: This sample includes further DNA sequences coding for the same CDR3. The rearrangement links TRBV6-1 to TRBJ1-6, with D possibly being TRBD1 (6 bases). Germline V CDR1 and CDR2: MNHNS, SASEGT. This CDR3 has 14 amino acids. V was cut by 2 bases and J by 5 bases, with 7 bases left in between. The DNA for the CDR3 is TGTGCCAGCAGTGAAAGGGGGAATAATTCACCCCTCCACTTT. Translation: CASSERGNNSPLHF.

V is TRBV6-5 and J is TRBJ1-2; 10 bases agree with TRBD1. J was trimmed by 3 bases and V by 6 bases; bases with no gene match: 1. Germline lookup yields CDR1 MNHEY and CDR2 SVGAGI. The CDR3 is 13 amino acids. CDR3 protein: CASSGQGDYGYTF. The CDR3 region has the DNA TGTGCCAGCAGCGGACAGGGGGACTATGGCTACACCTTC.

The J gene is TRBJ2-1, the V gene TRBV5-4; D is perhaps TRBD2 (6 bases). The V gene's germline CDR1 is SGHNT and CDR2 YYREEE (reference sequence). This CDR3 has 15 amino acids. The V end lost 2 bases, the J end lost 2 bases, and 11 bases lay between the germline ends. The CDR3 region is CASSFDRGTYNEQFF. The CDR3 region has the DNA TGTGCCAGCAGCTTTGATCGCGGGACCTACAATGAGCAGTTCTTC.

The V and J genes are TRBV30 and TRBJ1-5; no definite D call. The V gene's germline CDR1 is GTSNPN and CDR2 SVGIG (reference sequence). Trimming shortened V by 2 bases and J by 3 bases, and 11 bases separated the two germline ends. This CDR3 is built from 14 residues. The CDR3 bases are TGTGCCTGGAGTTATGCGGGGTTCAATCAGCCCCAGCATTTT. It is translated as CAWSYAGFNQPQHF.

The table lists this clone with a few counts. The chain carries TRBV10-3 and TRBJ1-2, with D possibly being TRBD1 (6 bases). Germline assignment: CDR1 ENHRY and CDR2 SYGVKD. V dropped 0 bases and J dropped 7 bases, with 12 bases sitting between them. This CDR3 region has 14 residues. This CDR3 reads CAISESGARGGYTF. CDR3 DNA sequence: TGTGCCATCAGTGAGTCGGGGGCCCGGGGTGGCTACACCTTC.

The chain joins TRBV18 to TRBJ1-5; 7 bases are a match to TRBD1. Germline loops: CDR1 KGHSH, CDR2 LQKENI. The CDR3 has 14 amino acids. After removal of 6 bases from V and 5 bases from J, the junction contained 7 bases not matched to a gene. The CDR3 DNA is TGTGCCAGCTCCCTGGACAGGAGTGATCAGCCCCAGCATTTT. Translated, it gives CASSLDRSDQPQHF.

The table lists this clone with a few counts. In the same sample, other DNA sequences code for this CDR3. The CDR3 sequence: CASSKEGAAYGYTF. Here the CDR3 DNA reads TGTGCCAGTAGCAAAGAAGGGGCGGCATACGGCTACACCTTC. The chain employs TRBV19 and TRBJ1-2; the D gene is possibly TRBD1 (5 bases). This CDR3 region has 14 residues. The germline V gene encodes CDR1 LNHDA and CDR2 SQIVND (reference sequence). Trimming left V 6 bases short and J 8 bases short, with 19 bases between.

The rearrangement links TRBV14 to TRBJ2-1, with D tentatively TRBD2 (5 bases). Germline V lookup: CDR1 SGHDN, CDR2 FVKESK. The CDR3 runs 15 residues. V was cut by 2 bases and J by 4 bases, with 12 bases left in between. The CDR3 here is CASSQLANYYNEQFF. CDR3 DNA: TGTGCCAGCAGCCAACTAGCAAATTATTACAATGAGCAGTTCTTC.

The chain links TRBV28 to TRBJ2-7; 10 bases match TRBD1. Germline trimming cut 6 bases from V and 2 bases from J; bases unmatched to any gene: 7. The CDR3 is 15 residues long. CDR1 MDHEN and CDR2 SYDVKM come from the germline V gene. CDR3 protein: CASRPTGTGAYEQYF. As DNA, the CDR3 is TGTGCCAGCAGACCGACCGGGACAGGGGCCTACGAGCAGTACTTC.